Listed here are 19 T cell receptor beta chains from one sample, sequenced in a study of beta chain features in type 1 diabetes. Study-level findings and limits: For Type 1 diabetes patients, all four CD4+ subsets carried TCRB CDR3s that were moderately but significantly shorter.

The whole isolated RNA underwent reverse transcription, so sequencing captured expressed TCRB transcripts. Assay: immunoSEQ multiplex PCR; the TCRdb copy retains only in-frame clones and omits some. The table records a few hundred thousand clones, 8.5% to 10% of them present only once. Their antigens are not known. Sequences were obtained from central memory CD4+ T cells from blood. The receptors were gathered from a man aged 25-45 years with type 1 diabetes.

Relative to its sample, this clone is medium-sized. This specimen includes other DNA sequences encoding the same CDR3. V and J are TRBV5-1 and TRBJ2-3, with D perhaps TRBD2 (6 bases). The V end was cut by 0 bases, the J end by 9 bases, with 14 bases between. In germline, CDR1 is SGHRS, CDR2 YFSETQ. The CDR3 totals 14 residues. The CDR3 coding sequence is TGCGCCAGCAGCTTGGCCCCCGGGGGTAGGACGCAGTATTTT. Its protein product is CASSLAPGGRTQYF.

In this sample, this clone turned up a few times. V gene TRBV9 combines with J gene TRBJ2-3; 15 positions match TRBD2. J lost 2 bases, V lost 2 bases, and 6 bases had no gene match. The CDR3 runs 18 residues. Germline CDR1 SGDLS, CDR2 YYNGEE. The CDR3 DNA follows: TGTGCCAGCAGCGTCGGACTAGCGGGAGGGGTGTACACAGATACGCAGTATTTT. Its protein is CASSVGLAGGVYTDTQYF.

The CDR3: CASSPRLAGGTGELFF. CDR3 coding DNA: TGTGCCAGCAGCCCACGACTAGCGGGAGGCACCGGGGAGCTGTTTTTT. The chain combines TRBV7-3 with TRBJ2-2; 13 nucleotides match TRBD2. With V trimmed by 5 bases and J by 4 bases, 4 bases remained unmatched. Looked up from germline, CDR1 is SGHTA and CDR2 is FQGTGA. The length of the CDR3 is 16 residues.

This clone was seen a few times. A read error is possible here, since a much larger clone lies one base away. Other DNA sequences in the sample encode the same CDR3. V gene TRBV7-9 combines with J gene TRBJ2-6; D gene ambiguous. The CDR3 loop spans 13 amino acids. The V gene's germline CDR1 is SEHNR and CDR2 FQNEAQ (reference sequence). Trimming took 6 bases from V and 1 from J, leaving 4 bases between them. CDR3 residues: CASSFSGANVLTF. The CDR3 DNA follows: TGTGCCAGCAGTTTTTCTGGGGCCAACGTCCTGACTTTC.

This clone occurred a few times. V gene TRBV6-6 combines with J gene TRBJ2-2; possibly TRBD2 for D (6 bases). The germline CDR1 and CDR2 sequences are MNHNY and SVGAGI (reference sequence). CDR3 length: 15 amino acids. The V end lost 1 base, the J end lost 2 bases, and 8 bases lay between the germline ends. The CDR3 sequence is CASSYFGGNTGELFF. The CDR3 bases are TGTGCCAGCAGTTACTTCGGGGGAAACACCGGGGAGCTGTTTTTT.

This clone was recorded at least ten times. This sequence joins TRBV18 and TRBJ2-3; perhaps TRBD1 as D (5 bases). The CDR3 totals 16 residues. The V end lost 3 bases, the J end lost 0 bases, and 13 bases lay between the germline ends. Germline V CDR1 and CDR2: KGHSH, LQKENI. The CDR3 protein is CASSPLTDSSTDTQYF. The DNA for the CDR3 is TGTGCCAGCTCACCTCTGACAGATTCTAGCACAGATACGCAGTATTTT.

This clone was seen a few times. V is TRBV28 and J is TRBJ1-5; a possible D gene is TRBD1 (6 bases). V lost 6 bases and J lost 8, with 14 bases in between. Germline CDR1 is MDHEN and CDR2 is SYDVKM. CDR3 length: 13 residues. CDR3 residues: CASRPQQGEPQHF. The DNA of the CDR3 is TGTGCCAGCAGACCACAACAGGGTGAGCCCCAGCATTTT.

The chain joins TRBV7-9 to TRBJ1-6; a possible D gene is TRBD1 (6 bases). Looked up from germline, CDR1 is SEHNR and CDR2 is FQNEAQ (reference sequence). V was pared by 4 bases and J by 5 bases, with 9 bases between. This CDR3 has 14 residues. The CDR3 protein is CASSSQGNNSPLHF. The DNA of the CDR3 is TGTGCCAGCAGCTCTCAGGGGAATAATTCACCCCTCCACTTT.

This clone appeared many times. The chain joins TRBV28 to TRBJ1-5, with D hard to call. The CDR3 totals 14 residues. Germline CDR1 is MDHEN and CDR2 is SYDVKM. V was clipped by 6 bases and J by 2 bases, with 11 bases between them. The CDR3 nucleotides are TGTGCCAGCAGGCGGGCAATGGGCAATCAGCCCCAGCATTTT. This codes for CASRRAMGNQPQHF.

This clone has more than one count but fewer than ten. The chain combines TRBV30 with TRBJ2-5; D might be TRBD1 (6 bases). This CDR3 comprises 13 residues. Per germline, CDR1 GTSNPN and CDR2 SVGIG (reference sequence). V was clipped by 2 bases and J by 3 bases, with 10 bases between them. The CDR3 bases are TGTGCCTGGAGTACAGGACAGAAAGAGACCCAGTACTTC. Its translation is CAWSTGQKETQYF.

V is TRBV25-1 and J is TRBJ2-7; D is perhaps TRBD1 (5 bases). The CDR3 is made up of 17 amino acids. In germline, CDR1 is MGHDK, CDR2 SYGVNS. Trimming pared 5 bases from V and 0 bases from J, leaving 20 bases between. CDR3 sequence (DNA): TGTGCCAGCAGTCCCCCCCTTAGGGGCCCGAGCTCCTACGAGCAGTACTTC. It specifies CASSPPLRGPSSYEQYF.

This clone was seen many times. The rearrangement links TRBV9 to TRBJ2-7; 11 nucleotides line up with TRBD1. Germline CDR1 is SGDLS and CDR2 is YYNGEE. The trim removed 0 bases at V and 0 bases at J, leaving 8 bases unmatched. The CDR3 is 18 residues long. The chain's CDR3 is CASSVGGTGGTLSYEQYF. Written as DNA, the CDR3 is TGTGCCAGCAGCGTAGGCGGGACAGGGGGGACCCTCTCCTACGAGCAGTACTTC. The whole variable domain, filled in from reference TRBV9 and TRBJ2-7, reads DSGVTQTPKHLITATGQRVTLRCSPRSGDLSVYWYQQSLDQGLQFLIQYYNGEERAKGNILERFSAQQFPDLHSELNLSSLELGDSALYFCASSVGGTGGTLSYEQYFGPGTRLTVT.

The chain combines TRBV7-8 with TRBJ2-3; D is perhaps TRBD2 (5 bases). The CDR3 has 16 residues. Trimming took 5 bases from V and 4 from J, leaving 19 bases between them. The germline CDR1 and CDR2 sequences are SGHVS and FQNEAQ. In DNA, the CDR3 is TGTGCCAGCAGCAAACCGAGTCCGGGGAGCCCAGATACGCAGTATTTT. This sequence encodes CASSKPSPGSPDTQYF.

Here the CDR3 reads CASSEIGGGVSSYNEQFF. CDR3 nucleotide sequence: TGTGCCAGCAGTGAAATAGGTGGAGGGGTGAGCTCCTACAATGAGCAGTTCTTC. This chain uses TRBV25-1 with TRBJ2-1; TRBD2 might be the D (6 bases). CDR1 is MGHDK, CDR2 SYGVNS, per germline. This CDR3 region has 18 residues. V was cut by 2 bases and J by 0 bases, with 17 bases left in between.

V and J are TRBV7-2 and TRBJ1-4, with 8 bases identical to TRBD1. The CDR3 contains 15 residues. V lost 3 bases to trimming and J lost 5 bases; unmatched junction nucleotides: 5. Germline V CDR1 and CDR2: SGHTA, FQGNSA. CDR3 region: CASSFQGAGNEKLFF. As DNA, the CDR3 is TGTGCCAGCAGCTTCCAGGGGGCAGGGAATGAAAAACTGTTTTTT.

The chain couples TRBV27 to TRBJ2-7; TRBD2 agrees at 8 bases. With 6 bases clipped from V and 0 bases from J, the junction kept 10 bases outside the gene matches. The length of the CDR3 is 16 residues. Germline V gene data show CDR1 as MNHEY and CDR2 as SMNVEV (reference sequence). The CDR3, as DNA: TGTGCCAGCAGACCACATAGCGGGACCTACTCCTACGAGCAGTACTTC. It codes for CASRPHSGTYSYEQYF.

This clone was found a few times. The genes are TRBV9 and TRBJ1-2, with 9 bases fitting TRBD1. CDR1 is SGDLS, CDR2 YYNGEE, per germline. The CDR3 runs to 17 residues. V was clipped by 4 bases and J by 2 bases; unmatched bases: 12. CDR3 sequence (DNA): TGTGCCAGCAGCCCATTTGGACAGGGGAACTCGAACTATGGCTACACCTTC. This gives the protein CASSPFGQGNSNYGYTF.

The chain has TRBV10-3 and TRBJ1-4; TRBD1 agrees at 9 bases. Per the germline V gene, CDR1 is ENHRY and CDR2 is SYGVKD. The CDR3 length is 15 residues. The ends lost 5 bases at V and 8 bases at J; junction bases unmatched: 9. The CDR3 reads CAISNPGQGNEKLFF. CDR3 in DNA: TGTGCCATCAGTAATCCGGGACAGGGAAACGAAAAACTGTTTTTT.

This clone came up a few times. The chain joins TRBV15 to TRBJ1-1, with a weak D call TRBD1 (5 bases). V lost 1 base to trimming and J lost 6 bases, with 12 bases between them. Germline V gene data show CDR1 as LNHNV and CDR2 as YYDKDF (reference sequence). The CDR3 runs 14 residues. This CDR3 reads CATSRGWGSAEAFF. CDR3 bases: TGTGCCACCAGCAGAGGATGGGGGTCGGCTGAAGCTTTCTTT. The full variable domain, its missing parts supplied by reference TRBV15 and TRBJ1-1, is DAMVIQNPRYQVTQFGKPVTLSCSQTLNHNVMYWYQQKSSQAPKLLFHYYDKDFNNEADTPDNFQSRRPNTSFCFLDIRSPGLGDTAMYLCATSRGWGSAEAFFGQGTRLTVV.